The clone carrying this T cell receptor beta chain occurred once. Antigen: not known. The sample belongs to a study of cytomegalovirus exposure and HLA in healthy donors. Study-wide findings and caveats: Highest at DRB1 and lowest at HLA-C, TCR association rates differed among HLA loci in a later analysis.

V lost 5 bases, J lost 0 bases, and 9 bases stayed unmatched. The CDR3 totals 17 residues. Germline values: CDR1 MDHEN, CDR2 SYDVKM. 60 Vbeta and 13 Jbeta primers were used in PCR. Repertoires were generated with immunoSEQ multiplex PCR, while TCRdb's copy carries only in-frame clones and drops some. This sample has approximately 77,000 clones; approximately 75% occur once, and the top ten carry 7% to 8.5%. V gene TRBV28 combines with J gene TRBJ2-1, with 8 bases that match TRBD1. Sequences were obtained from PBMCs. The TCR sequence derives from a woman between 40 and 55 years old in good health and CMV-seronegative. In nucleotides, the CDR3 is TGTGCCAGCAGTGGAGGCAGGGGGCCGAGCTCCTACAATGAGCAGTTCTTC. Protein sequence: CASSGGRGPSSYNEQFF.